This TCR beta chain was sequenced during a study of T-cell memory formation after mild COVID-19. Study results and caveats: From day 15 to 85, contracting clones were balanced between CD4 and CD8, whereas later expanders leaned toward CD4+. Cross-reactive memory appears to have joined, as suggested by some responding clones showing up in pre-infection memory.

The germline V and J ends were trimmed by 4 bases and 4 bases, with 10 bases remaining between them. CDR1 is SGHVS, CDR2 FQNEAQ, per germline. This CDR3 has 13 residues. This clonotype was detected many times. Its antigen is not known. 5'RACE, which relied on constant-segment primers, yielded TCR alpha and TCR beta cDNA libraries carrying sample barcodes and UMIs. TCRdb passed the 5' RACE reads through MiXCR, listing each CDR3 protein once. Of roughly 160,000 distinct CDR3 sequences in the sample, 13% were seen once. V gene TRBV7-8 combines with J gene TRBJ1-2; a possible D gene is TRBD1 (6 bases). The sequence came from a young man who had mild COVID-19 (a few samples of this study predate the infection). Cell type and time point are not known. The source material was PBMCs or a T cell subset sorted from them (not recorded which). The CDR3 loop is CASSWGPLYGYTF. CDR3 nucleotide sequence: TGTGCCAGCAGCTGGGGGCCCCTCTATGGCTACACCTTC. The variable domain in full, with the rest retrieved from reference TRBV7-8 and TRBJ1-2, is GAGVSQSPRYKVAKRGQDVALRCDPISGHVSLFWYQQALGQGPEFLTYFQNEAQLDKSGLPSDRFFAERPEGSVSTLKIQRTQQEDSAVYLCASSWGPLYGYTFGSGTRLTVV.